A selection of T cell receptor beta chains follows, all from one sample in a study of T cells in Graves' hyperthyroidism and ophthalmopathy. From the multiplex PCR reads, TCRdb called clonotypes with MiXCR, one entry per CDR3 protein. The table shows roughly 840,000 distinct CDR3 sequences, with 35% to 40% occurring only once. The sequenced sample was blood. The receptors stem from a man in his late teens or twenties with Graves' hyperthyroidism. Both conserved end residues are part of each CDR3. A D gene is named only where the DNA matches it firmly. Size values are once, few and many counts, or a class for expanded clones, and some rows have none.

J gene	D gene	clone size	CDR3 length	V gene	CDR3 DNA	CDR3 protein
TRBJ1-1	TRBD1	NA	14	TRBV10-3	TGTGCCCTGGACCCGGGACAGAGGAACACTGAAGCTTTCTTT	CALDPGQRNTEAFF
TRBJ2-7	TRBD2	few	14	TRBV11-1	TGTGCCAGCAGCGCAGCGGGAGGCCTTTACGAGCAGTACTTC	CASSAAGGLYEQYF
TRBJ1-2	NA	NA	14	TRBV7-6	TGTGCCAGCGGGTCGGGGGTTGGGGTCTATGGCTACACCTTC	CASGSGVGVYGYTF
TRBJ1-1	TRBD1	NA	12	TRBV19	TGTGGGTCAGACAGGGCTTCCACTGAAGCTTTCTTT	CGSDRASTEAFF
TRBJ1-1	NA	NA	14	TRBV5-1	TGCGCCAGCAGCTCGGGTGCGCAGAACACTGAAGCTTTCTTT	CASSSGAQNTEAFF
TRBJ1-6	TRBD1	NA	16	TRBV7-8	TGTGCCAGCAGCTTAGCCGGGACAGCTAATAATTCACCCCTCCACTTT	CASSLAGTANNSPLHF
TRBJ2-7	NA	few	14	TRBV10-3	TGTGCCATCAGTGAGTCGACTCAGGCAAACGAGCAGTACTTC	CAISESTQANEQYF
TRBJ1-1	NA	many	14	TRBV7-2	TGTGCCAGCAGCTTAGTTACGGGAGGCACTGAAGCTTTCTTT	CASSLVTGGTEAFF
TRBJ1-5	NA	NA	12	TRBV6-5	TGTGCCAGCAGATTCACAAATCAGCCCCAGCATTTT	CASRFTNQPQHF
TRBJ1-1	TRBD1	NA	16	TRBV19	TGTGCCAGTAGCTCGCGGGGGACAGGGGGAACGACTGAAGCTTTCTTT	CASSSRGTGGTTEAFF
TRBJ2-7	NA	NA	14	TRBV7-9	TGTGCCAGCAGCTTAGTCGGTGCACCCTACGAGCAGTACTTC	CASSLVGAPYEQYF
TRBJ2-7	NA	NA	13	TRBV29-1	TGCAGCGTTCACAGAGGGGACCCCTACGAGCAGTACTTC	CSVHRGDPYEQYF
TRBJ2-6	NA	few	17	TRBV5-1	TGCGCCAGCAGCTTGACCGGACGGCTCTCTGGGGCCAACGTCCTGACTTTC	CASSLTGRLSGANVLTF
TRBJ2-7	NA	many	13	TRBV9	TGTGCCAGCAGCGTTCAAGGGGGATACGAGCAGTACTTC	CASSVQGGYEQYF
TRBJ2-7	NA	few	15	TRBV7-2	TGTGCCAGCAGCCAAGTACCTAGCCAACATCGCGAGCAGTACTTC	CASSQVPSQHREQYF
TRBJ1-3	NA	NA	12	TRBV20-1	TGCAGTGCTTCCCAAAACGGAAACACCATATATTTT	CSASQNGNTIYF
TRBJ2-7	TRBD1	NA	14	TRBV20-1	TGCAGTGCTGTCCGCGGGACAGGGGCGTACGAGCAGTACTTC	CSAVRGTGAYEQYF
TRBJ2-7	TRBD1	NA	13	TRBV6-6	TGTGCCAGCAGTTACCGGGACAGTGACGAGCAGTACTTC	CASSYRDSDEQYF
TRBJ2-7	NA	NA	14	TRBV5-6	TGTGCCAGCAGCTTGGGGACACCGGCCGCCGAGCAGTACTTC	CASSLGTPAAEQYF
TRBJ2-5	NA	NA	12	TRBV28	TGTGCCAGCAGTGGTGACCAAGGGACCCAGTACTTC	CASSGDQGTQYF
TRBJ2-2	NA	NA	16	TRBV7-2	TGTGCCAGCAGCTTAGTGGCGACTGCCGTCACCGGGGAGCTGTTTTTT	CASSLVATAVTGELFF
TRBJ2-7	NA	few	15	TRBV7-2	TGTGCCAGCAGCTTGGAGGAGGTTAGCTCCTACGAGCAGTACTTC	CASSLEEVSSYEQYF
TRBJ1-1	NA	few	14	TRBV12-3/TRBV12-4	TGTGCCAGCACCAAGGGGGGGTCGAACACTGAAGCTTTCTTT	CASTKGGSNTEAFF
TRBJ1-4	NA	many	12	TRBV20-1	TGCAGTGGAAGGCAGGGAGGCGAAAAACTGTTTTTT	CSGRQGGEKLFF
TRBJ1-3	NA	few	15	TRBV5-5	TGTGCCAGCAGTCCGTGGGGGGACTCTGGAAACACCATATATTTT	CASSPWGDSGNTIYF
TRBJ2-5	TRBD2	NA	16	TRBV2	TGTGCCAGCAGCGACCGGCCTCTAGCGGGAGGGGAGACCCAGTACTTC	CASSDRPLAGGETQYF
TRBJ1-1	NA	NA	15	TRBV6-5	TGTGCCAGCAGTGAACAGTGGGGGGCCCAGACTGAAGCTTTCTTT	CASSEQWGAQTEAFF
TRBJ1-1	NA	NA	13	TRBV5-1	TGCGCCAGCAGCCGAGGGGGGGCGACTGAAGCTTTCTTT	CASSRGGATEAFF
TRBJ1-4	TRBD1	NA	15	TRBV12-3/TRBV12-4	TGTGCCAGCAGCCCGCCGTCTACAGGGGTTGAAAAACTGTTTTTT	CASSPPSTGVEKLFF
TRBJ2-7	NA	NA	11	TRBV6-5	TGTGCCAGCATTGAGGGGGGCGAGCAGTACTTC	CASIEGGEQYF
TRBJ1-5	NA	NA	14	TRBV6-1	TGTGCCAGCAGTCCTCGACCGGGCAATCAGCCCCAGCATTTT	CASSPRPGNQPQHF
TRBJ2-2	TRBD1	NA	16	TRBV12-3/TRBV12-4	TGTGCCAGCAGCCCAGGGGACAGGGGCGTGACCGGGGAGCTGTTTTTT	CASSPGDRGVTGELFF
TRBJ1-1	NA	few	14	TRBV13	TGTGCCAGCAGCTCCACGGACAGGAACACTGAAGCTTTCTTT	CASSSTDRNTEAFF
TRBJ1-1	NA	few	15	TRBV7-8	TGTGCCAGCAGCTTGGGGGGCAGGGATGACACTGAAGCTTTCTTT	CASSLGGRDDTEAFF
TRBJ1-6	NA	NA	16	TRBV9	TGTGCCAGCAGCCAAGATTACGGGGGAGGCAATTCACCCCTCCACTTT	CASSQDYGGGNSPLHF
TRBJ1-5	NA	NA	15	TRBV10-3	TGTGCCATCACCCCCGGACAGTGGAGCAATCAGCCCCAGCATTTT	CAITPGQWSNQPQHF
TRBJ1-2	TRBD1	many	14	TRBV7-9	TGTGCCAGCAGCCCCGGGACAGGGATAGATGGCTACACCTTC	CASSPGTGIDGYTF
TRBJ2-2	TRBD2	NA	15	TRBV20-1	TGCAGTGCTAGAGGGAATCTAGCGGGTGTCGGGGAGCTGTTTTTT	CSARGNLAGVGELFF
TRBJ2-5	NA	many	15	TRBV9	TGTGCCAGCAGCGTCTCCGGGACACCAAAAGAGACCCAGTACTTC	CASSVSGTPKETQYF
TRBJ1-1	NA	NA	15	TRBV5-4	TGTGCCAGCAGCTTGGGGCAGGGTGAGGGTTTTGAAGCTTTCTTT	CASSLGQGEGFEAFF
TRBJ2-7	NA	many	15	TRBV7-2	TGTGCCAGCAGCTTAGTGGCGGGGACGACCTACGAGCAGTACTTC	CASSLVAGTTYEQYF
TRBJ1-6	NA	few	15	TRBV14	TGTGCCAGCAGCCTCGTCTTTCCCGGGAACTCACCCCTCCACTTT	CASSLVFPGNSPLHF
TRBJ1-1	NA	NA	11	TRBV29-1	TGCAGCTTAACTACGTGGACTGAAGCTTTCTTT	CSLTTWTEAFF
TRBJ2-5	TRBD1	NA	15	TRBV7-9	TGTGCCAGCAGCTTCAGACAGGGTAACCAAGAGACCCAGTACTTC	CASSFRQGNQETQYF
TRBJ2-5	NA	NA	16	TRBV7-9	TGTGCCAGCAGCTCGGGCTCTGGGGGCGGGGGAGAGACCCAGTACTTC	CASSSGSGGGGETQYF
TRBJ2-2	TRBD2	NA	17	TRBV10-3	TGTGCCATCAGTGAGCGGGGGGACCCCACGAACACCGGGGAGCTGTTTTTT	CAISERGDPTNTGELFF
TRBJ1-1	NA	NA	16	TRBV10-3	TGTGCCATCAGCCCAGCCGGGACGGCAGTGAACACTGAAGCTTTCTTT	CAISPAGTAVNTEAFF
TRBJ1-6	NA	many	14	TRBV2	TGTGCCAGCAGCGGTAGGGGGTACAATTCACCCCTCCACTTT	CASSGRGYNSPLHF
TRBJ1-1	NA	NA	17	TRBV20-1	TGCAGTGCTAGAGATCACGGGGCAGGGTCCCTGAACACTGAAGCTTTCTTT	CSARDHGAGSLNTEAFF
TRBJ1-4	NA	many	14	TRBV7-2	TGTGCCAGCAGCTTGGAAGGGTTGGGGGAAAAACTGTTTTTT	CASSLEGLGEKLFF
TRBJ1-1	NA	once	11	TRBV29-1	TGCAGCTTGAAAGGGGAAACTGAAGCTTTCTTT	CSLKGETEAFF
TRBJ2-7	NA	NA	14	TRBV7-9	TGTGCCAGCAGCTTATGGGGGCGGAACTACGAGCGGTACTTC	CASSLWGRNYERYF
TRBJ1-1	NA	NA	12	TRBV6-5	TGTGCCAGCAGTTACATCATCACTGAAGCTTTCTTT	CASSYIITEAFF
TRBJ1-4	NA	NA	15	TRBV2	TGTGCCAGCAGTGAGGCGAGTCGGACTAATGAAAAACTGTTTTTT	CASSEASRTNEKLFF
TRBJ2-5	NA	NA	12	TRBV29-1	TGCAGCGTTGTAGGTCACCAAGAGACCCAGTACTTC	CSVVGHQETQYF